These T cell receptor beta chains were read from a single sample in a study of cytomegalovirus exposure and HLA in healthy donors. The data were produced by immunoSEQ multiplex PCR, yet TCRdb's version contains in-frame clones alone and is incomplete. Of more than 140,000 clones listed, around 80% are singletons. Sequenced: PBMCs. The receptors originated from a man under 40 in good health and CMV-seropositive. Both conserved end residues are part of each CDR3. The D gene is left open where the match is weak. Size values are once, few and many counts, or a class for expanded clones, and some rows have none.

D | J | size | length | V | CDR3 | DNA
- | TRBJ2-1 | - | 14 | TRBV6-1 | CASRGGDGGYEQFF | TGTGCCAGCCGAGGGGGCGACGGGGGATATGAGCAGTTCTTC
- | TRBJ1-5 | once | 14 | TRBV5-1 | CASSLGGLPEPQHF | TGCGCCAGCAGCTTGGGCGGGCTCCCGGAGCCCCAGCATTTT
- | TRBJ2-3 | - | 16 | TRBV2 | CASSPGVTGSTDTQYF | TGTGCCAGCAGTCCCGGAGTAACGGGGAGCACAGATACGCAGTATTTT
- | TRBJ1-2 | - | 13 | TRBV19 | CASSLRGFYGYTF | TGTGCCAGTAGTCTACGGGGGTTCTATGGCTACACCTTC
- | TRBJ2-3 | - | 14 | TRBV6-6 | CASSYGIWGPAQYF | TGTGCCAGCAGTTACGGTATATGGGGGCCTGCGCAGTATTTT
- | TRBJ1-5 | - | 15 | TRBV5-6 | CASSSLGGGNQPQHF | TGTGCCAGCAGTTCGCTGGGGGGTGGGAATCAGCCCCAGCATTTT
- | TRBJ2-5 | - | 12 | TRBV6-6 | CASSWGEETQYF | TGTGCCAGCAGTTGGGGAGAAGAGACCCAGTACTTC
- | TRBJ1-3 | - | 15 | TRBV7-9 | CASSPHMGQGNTIYF | TGTGCCAGCAGCCCCCACATGGGGCAAGGAAACACCATATATTTT
- | TRBJ2-1 | few | 15 | TRBV4-1 | CASAGISSSYNEQFF | TGCGCCAGCGCCGGGATCTCGAGCTCCTACAATGAGCAGTTCTTC
TRBD1 | TRBJ2-7 | few | 14 | TRBV27 | CASHGTGQGDEQYF | TGTGCCAGCCACGGGACAGGCCAAGGGGACGAGCAGTACTTC
- | TRBJ1-3 | - | 14 | TRBV6-6 | CASSYSGVGNTIYF | TGTGCCAGCAGTTACTCAGGGGTCGGAAACACCATATATTTT
- | TRBJ2-5 | few | 13 | TRBV29-1 | CSGRTGGGETQYF | TGCAGCGGCCGGACAGGTGGAGGGGAGACCCAGTACTTC
- | TRBJ2-3 | - | 16 | TRBV9 | CASSPYSGSSTDTQYF | TGTGCCAGCAGCCCCTATAGCGGCTCCAGCACAGATACGCAGTATTTT
TRBD1 | TRBJ1-5 | - | 15 | TRBV18 | CASSGGQGYNQPQHF | TGTGCCAGCTCAGGGGGACAGGGCTACAATCAGCCCCAGCATTTT
- | TRBJ2-5 | - | 14 | TRBV27 | CASSLLGEPETQYF | TGTGCCAGCAGTTTATTGGGCGAGCCAGAGACCCAGTACTTC
TRBD1 | TRBJ2-7 | - | 15 | TRBV7-9 | CSSSHTGTGGYEQYF | TGTTCCAGCAGCCATACGGGGACAGGGGGATACGAGCAGTACTTC
- | TRBJ1-1 | - | 12 | TRBV30 | CAWRMGEGEAFF | TGTGCCTGGAGGATGGGGGAGGGTGAAGCTTTCTTT
TRBD2 | TRBJ2-3 | - | 15 | TRBV7-6 | CASSPGTSHGDTQYF | TGTGCCAGCAGCCCCGGGACTAGCCATGGAGATACGCAGTATTTT
- | TRBJ2-4 | few | 14 | TRBV28 | CASREGITKNIQYF | TGTGCCAGCAGGGAGGGGATAACCAAAAACATTCAGTACTTC
TRBD1 | TRBJ1-1 | once | 15 | TRBV7-2 | CASRLDRVSNTEAFF | TGTGCCAGCAGACTGGACAGGGTCTCAAACACTGAAGCTTTCTTT
- | TRBJ2-7 | - | 14 | TRBV4-1 | CASSQAQGGYEQYF | TGCGCCAGCAGCCAAGCGCAAGGGGGCTACGAGCAGTACTTC
TRBD1 | TRBJ2-2 | - | 16 | TRBV5-1 | CASSLVTGVNTGELFF | TGCGCCAGCAGCTTGGTAACAGGGGTGAACACCGGGGAGCTGTTTTTT
- | TRBJ1-1 | - | 17 | TRBV13 | CASSLYGRGRWYTEAFF | TGTGCCAGCAGCTTATACGGCCGGGGTCGATGGTACACTGAAGCTTTCTTT
TRBD1 | TRBJ2-7 | - | 13 | TRBV13 | CASSLGDRSEQYF | TGTGCCAGCAGCTTAGGGGACAGGTCCGAGCAGTACTTC
- | TRBJ1-2 | - | 12 | TRBV27 | CASSKSGEGYTF | TGTGCCAGCAGTAAGTCAGGGGAGGGCTACACCTTC
TRBD1 | TRBJ1-1 | - | 14 | TRBV19 | CASSIEGANTEAFF | TGTGCCAGTAGTATTGAGGGGGCGAACACTGAAGCTTTCTTT
- | TRBJ2-3 | once | 15 | TRBV10-1 | CASSGGAYSTDTQYF | TGCGCCAGCAGTGGAGGAGCATATAGCACAGATACGCAGTATTTT
- | TRBJ2-3 | - | 14 | TRBV11-3 | CASSSQGREDTQYF | TGTGCCAGCAGCTCGCAGGGGAGAGAAGATACGCAGTATTTT
TRBD2 | TRBJ2-3 | - | 15 | TRBV6-1 | CASRLAGYSTDTQYF | TGTGCCAGCAGGTTAGCGGGATATAGCACAGATACGCAGTATTTT
- | TRBJ1-4 | once | 17 | TRBV6-4 | CASSDSPLRRRNEKLFF | TGTGCCAGCAGTGACTCGCCCCTTAGAAGGCGGAATGAAAAACTGTTTTTT
- | TRBJ2-3 | - | 15 | TRBV15 | CATSRDRVHTDTQYF | TGTGCCACCAGCAGAGATCGGGTTCACACAGATACGCAGTATTTT
- | TRBJ1-2 | - | 10 | TRBV29-1 | CSVDRDGYTF | TGCAGCGTTGATCGGGATGGCTACACCTTC
TRBD2 | TRBJ2-1 | few | 17 | TRBV19 | CASSINPGRVGYNEQFF | TGTGCCAGTAGTATCAATCCCGGGAGGGTAGGTTACAATGAGCAGTTCTTC
- | TRBJ2-2 | once | 13 | TRBV21-1 | CASSSSGAGELFF | TGTGCCAGCAGCTCCAGCGGGGCCGGGGAGCTGTTTTTT
- | TRBJ2-7 | - | 12 | TRBV19 | CASRAGPYEQYF | TGTGCCAGTAGGGCAGGCCCCTACGAGCAGTACTTC
TRBD1 | TRBJ2-4 | - | 14 | TRBV5-4 | CASSLRTGQNIQYF | TGTGCCAGCAGCTTAAGGACAGGCCAAAACATTCAGTACTTC
- | TRBJ2-7 | - | 12 | TRBV28 | CASSSLVGEQYF | TGTGCCAGCAGTTCACTAGTGGGTGAGCAGTACTTC
TRBD2 | TRBJ2-4 | - | 15 | TRBV4-1 | CASSLAGGPGNIQYF | TGCGCCAGCAGCCTAGCGGGGGGGCCCGGAAACATTCAGTACTTC
- | TRBJ1-3 | - | 14 | TRBV29-1 | CSVPAGNDGNTIYF | TGCAGCGTGCCGGCAGGGAATGATGGAAACACCATATATTTT
TRBD2 | TRBJ2-7 | few | 14 | TRBV6-5 | CASSMAGGSYEQYF | TGTGCCAGCAGTATGGCCGGCGGGAGCTACGAGCAGTACTTC
TRBD1 | TRBJ2-2 | once | 14 | TRBV7-9 | CASSRTGGTGELFF | TGTGCCAGCAGCCGGACAGGGGGGACCGGGGAGCTGTTTTTT
TRBD2 | TRBJ2-7 | - | 15 | TRBV19 | CASSIPAGTSYEQYF | TGTGCCAGTAGTATCCCAGCGGGGACTTCCTACGAGCAGTACTTC
- | TRBJ1-4 | - | 14 | TRBV7-9 | CASSLNVGDEKLFF | TGTGCCAGCAGCTTAAATGTTGGAGATGAAAAACTGTTTTTT